The next 27 T cell receptor beta chains were all read from a single sample in a study of OX40 agonist ivuxolimab in advanced cancers. TCRdb keeps only in-frame clones here, not all; method: immunoSEQ multiplex PCR. Of tens of thousands of clones listed, about 88% are singletons. Sequencing used CD4+ or CD8+ T cells sorted from blood, obtained in a trial of the OX40 agonist ivuxolimab. These receptors originate from an adult with an advanced solid tumor such as melanoma, head and neck, liver or kidney cancer.

The CDR3 sequence: CASSPSGGGGSETQYF. CDR3 coding DNA: TGTGCCAGCAGCCCTTCAGGCGGGGGGGGGTCAGAGACCCAGTACTTC. The rearrangement joins TRBV9 to TRBJ2-5; 9 positions agree with TRBD2. The ends lost 4 bases at V and 4 bases at J; junction bases unmatched: 11. CDR1 is SGDLS and CDR2 is YYNGEE in the germline V gene. The CDR3 has 16 residues. Full variable domain (rest looked up from reference TRBV9 and TRBJ2-5): DSGVTQTPKHLITATGQRVTLRCSPRSGDLSVYWYQQSLDQGLQFLIQYYNGEERAKGNILERFSAQQFPDLHSELNLSSLELGDSALYFCASSPSGGGGSETQYFGPGTRLLVL.

This chain links TRBV5-4 with TRBJ1-2; 9 nucleotides match TRBD1. The CDR3 contains 17 residues. Trimming took 4 bases from V and 2 from J; bases not matched to a gene: 12. Germline assignment: CDR1 SGHNT and CDR2 YYREEE (reference sequence). The CDR3 protein is CASSPRDRDRSNYGYTF. Here the CDR3 DNA reads TGTGCCAGCAGCCCCCGGGACAGGGATCGGTCGAACTATGGCTACACCTTC.

The genes are TRBV2 and TRBJ2-7, with 8 bases fitting TRBD2. The junction had 8 bases not matched to a gene; V was cut back by 7 bases and J by 3 bases. The CDR3 extends over 14 amino acids. Germline V gene data show CDR1 as SNHLY and CDR2 as FYNNEI. CDR3 DNA sequence: TGTGCCAGCAAAATGGGTGCGGGGGGCTACGAGCAGTACGTC. Translated, it gives CASKMGAGGYEQYV.

This clone appeared once. This rearrangement joins TRBV5-1 to TRBJ2-1, with 8 positions matching TRBD2. The CDR3 consists of 13 residues. The J segment lost 6 bases and the V segment lost 4 bases, leaving 3 bases of the junction unmatched. CDR1 is SGHRS and CDR2 is YFSETQ in the germline V gene. The CDR3 nucleotides read TGCGCCAGCAGCGCCGGGACTAGCAATGAGCAGTTCTTC. Protein sequence: CASSAGTSNEQFF.

The chain carries TRBV29-1 and TRBJ1-3; D is undetermined. This CDR3 has 16 residues. The germline gives CDR1 SQVTM, CDR2 ANQGSEA. Between the trimmed V and J ends, which lost 6 bases and 6 bases, there was a span of 24 bases. CDR3 residues: CSVWSGQASGINTIYF. DNA for the CDR3: TGCAGCGTGTGGTCGGGTCAAGCGAGCGGGATAAACACCATATATTTT.

CDR3 DNA sequence: TGTGCCAGCAGTGGACTAGCGGGAGTAGAAGAGACCCAGTACTTC. It is translated as CASSGLAGVEETQYF. V and J are TRBV6-5 and TRBJ2-5; 13 positions match TRBD2. This CDR3 contains 15 residues. Germline trimming cut 5 bases from V and 3 bases from J; bases unmatched to any gene: 3. Per germline, CDR1 MNHEY and CDR2 SVGAGI.

This clone has only a few counts. The chain combines TRBV11-2 with TRBJ2-1, with 8 bases lining up with TRBD2. In germline, CDR1 is SGHAT, CDR2 FQNNGV. V lost 3 bases to trimming and J lost 7 bases; unmatched junction nucleotides: 11. There are 16 residues in the CDR3. The CDR3 sequence is CASSFPTSGHRNEQFF. The CDR3 region has the DNA TGTGCCAGCAGCTTTCCTACTAGCGGACATAGGAATGAGCAGTTCTTC.

This chain connects TRBV7-3 to TRBJ1-1; D is uncertain. CDR1 SGHTA and CDR2 FQGTGA come from the germline V gene. This CDR3 is built from 13 residues. Trimming removed 3 bases at V and 4 bases at J, with 9 bases between. CDR3 sequence reads: CASSLGWSTEAFF. CDR3 DNA sequence: TGTGCCAGCAGCTTGGGGTGGAGCACTGAAGCTTTCTTT.

The J gene is TRBJ2-3, the V gene TRBV5-1, with TRBD2 identical over 7 bases. Germline V gene sequence: CDR1 SGHRS, CDR2 YFSETQ. V lost 6 bases and J lost 2; bases outside the gene matches: 6. The CDR3 consists of 14 residues. The CDR3 sequence: CASTHGRSTDTQYF. The CDR3 bases are TGCGCCAGCACTCACGGGAGGTCCACAGATACGCAGTATTTT.

The chain carries TRBV27 and TRBJ2-1; 16 bases align to TRBD2. This CDR3 comprises 15 residues. J gave up 12 bases and V 4 bases, and 6 bases lay outside the gene matches. Per the germline V gene, CDR1 is MNHEY and CDR2 is SMNVEV (reference sequence). This CDR3 is CASSSGTSGRARQFF. In nucleotides, the CDR3 is TGTGCCAGCAGTTCCGGGACTAGCGGGAGGGCCAGGCAGTTCTTC.

V is TRBV14 and J is TRBJ2-2; D may be TRBD1 (5 bases). The germline V and J ends were trimmed by 5 bases and 1 base, with 8 bases remaining between them. The CDR3 has 14 residues. Germline CDR1 reads SGHDN; CDR2 reads FVKESK. CDR3 nucleotide sequence: TGTGCCAGCAGCAAGGGGTTGAACACCGGGGAGCTGTTTTTT. Translated, it gives CASSKGLNTGELFF.

CDR3 region: CASSPPGLNTIYF. The CDR3 region has the DNA TGTGCCAGCAGCCCACCTGGGCTAAACACCATATATTTT. The genes are TRBV7-8 and TRBJ1-3, with no clear D. Germline V gives CDR1 SGHVS, CDR2 FQNEAQ. V lost 5 bases to trimming and J lost 6 bases, with 11 bases between them. CDR3 size: 13 residues.

The gene calls are TRBV10-3 and TRBJ2-6; D perhaps matches TRBD2 (6 bases). This CDR3 has 20 amino acids. V gave up 6 bases and J gave up 4 bases, with 28 bases separating them. Germline V gene lookup returns CDR1 ENHRY and CDR2 SYGVKD. The CDR3 DNA reads TGTGCCATCAGGACTTTAAATGGTGGAGGGACCCCAACGGGGGCCAACGTCCTGACTTTC. It encodes CAIRTLNGGGTPTGANVLTF.

J is TRBJ1-2 and V is TRBV4-1; 7 positions agree with TRBD1. With V trimmed by 3 bases and J by 8 bases, 9 bases remained unmatched. The germline V gene encodes CDR1 MGHRA and CDR2 YSYEKL. This CDR3 contains 14 residues. The CDR3 sequence is CASSHVTGAGGYTF. The CDR3 region has the DNA TGCGCCAGCAGCCACGTTACAGGGGCGGGCGGCTACACCTTC.

The rearrangement joins TRBV7-9 to TRBJ1-1; 7 bases line up with TRBD1. There are 14 residues in the CDR3. From germline, CDR1 is SEHNR and CDR2 FQNEAQ (reference sequence). J gave up 3 bases and V 3 bases, and 4 bases lay outside the gene matches. CDR3 loop: CASSFDRAYTEAFF. CDR3 coding DNA: TGTGCCAGCAGCTTTGACAGGGCTTACACTGAAGCTTTCTTT.

Only one count was recorded for this clone. The V and J genes are TRBV5-6 and TRBJ1-2; TRBD1 might be the D (6 bases). The V gene lost 4 bases and the J gene lost 4 bases, with 17 bases spanning the gap. The CDR3 sequence is 15 residues long. The germline gives CDR1 SGHDT, CDR2 YYEEEE. The CDR3 coding sequence is TGTGCCAGCAGCGTCGTACTTCCAGGGGTCTATGGCTACACCTTC. Its protein product is CASSVVLPGVYGYTF.

The chain recombines TRBV19 with TRBJ2-1; D gene ambiguous. This CDR3 has 15 residues. Per the germline V gene, CDR1 is LNHDA and CDR2 is SQIVND (reference sequence). V lost 7 bases and J lost 6, with 19 bases in between. This CDR3 is CASILPSGPVNEQFF. The CDR3 DNA is TGTGCCAGTATTCTTCCTAGTGGACCTGTCAATGAGCAGTTCTTC.

V usage is TRBV25-1 and J usage is TRBJ2-1, with 8 bases fitting TRBD2. This CDR3 is built from 17 residues. Trimming cost V 1 base and J 4 bases; bases outside gene matches: 9. Germline values: CDR1 MGHDK, CDR2 SYGVNS. The DNA of the CDR3 is TGTGCCAGCAGTGAATCCGGGGGGGGCCAGAAGTACAATGAGCAGTTCTTC. Amino acid sequence: CASSESGGGQKYNEQFF.

The V gene is TRBV27, the J gene TRBJ2-1; TRBD2 matches at 8 bases. From germline, CDR1 is MNHEY and CDR2 SMNVEV (reference sequence). CDR3 length: 13 residues. V shed 5 bases, J shed 7 bases, and the junction held 4 bases outside the gene matches. The CDR3 DNA follows: TGTGCCAGCAGTCGGGAGGGCCGGAATGAGCAGTTCTTC. Amino acids: CASSREGRNEQFF.

This rearrangement joins TRBV10-2 to TRBJ2-3, with a tentative D call TRBD2 (5 bases). V lost 7 bases to trimming and J lost 3 bases, with 23 bases between them. Germline V gene data show CDR1 as WSHSY and CDR2 as SAAADI. This CDR3 comprises 17 residues. CDR3 nucleotide sequence: TGCGCCAGCATCGAGAGAGGGAGCCACGAGGGTACAGATACGCAGTATTTT. It translates to CASIERGSHEGTDTQYF.

The CDR3 loop is CASSQSWTGGDGYTF. The CDR3 DNA follows: TGTGCCAGCAGCCAATCTTGGACAGGGGGGGACGGCTACACCTTC. V is TRBV16 and J is TRBJ1-2, with 10 bases identical to TRBD1. The V and J ends lost 0 bases and 8 bases, in that order; junction bases with no gene match: 6. Germline V gene sequence: CDR1 KGHSY, CDR2 FQNENV. The CDR3 has 15 residues.

For this clone: The limits of the CDR3 on the DNA are not certain, so only TCRdb's listed CDR3 is given. J is TRBJ1-2 and V is TRBV2; the table's D call, TRBD1, has no DNA check behind it. CDR1 is SNHLY and CDR2 is FYNNEI in the germline V gene. Counting both end residues, the CDR3 totals 13 amino acids. This CDR3 reads CASSSSTGAPSFF.

This chain joins TRBV30 and TRBJ2-1, with TRBD1 identical over 9 bases. The length of the CDR3 is 15 residues. From germline, CDR1 is GTSNPN and CDR2 SVGIG (reference sequence). With 6 bases clipped from V and 3 bases from J, the junction kept 9 bases outside the gene matches. In DNA, the CDR3 is TGTGCCTGCCACCCTAGGGACAGGGTCTACAATGAGCAGTTCTTC. Protein: CACHPRDRVYNEQFF. Full variable domain (remainder filled in from reference TRBV30 and TRBJ2-1): SQTIHQWPATLVQPVGSPLSLECTVEGTSNPNLYWYRQAAGRGLQLLFYSVGIGQISSEVPQNLSASRPQDRQFILSSKKLLLSDSGFYLCACHPRDRVYNEQFFGPGTRLTVL.

The V call is TRBV11-2, the J call TRBJ2-7, with D perhaps assigned TRBD1 or TRBD2 (5 bases each). Looked up from germline, CDR1 is SGHAT and CDR2 is FQNNGV. The V end was cut by 4 bases, the J end by 1 base, with 8 bases between. The CDR3 spans 13 residues. The chain's CDR3 is CASSWGRSYEQYV. In DNA, the CDR3 is TGTGCCAGCAGCTGGGGGAGATCCTACGAGCAGTACGTC.

The gene calls are TRBV27 and TRBJ2-7, with a weak D call TRBD2 (10 bases). Trimming stripped 6 bases from V and 6 bases from J, with 18 bases between. The CDR3 is 14 residues long. Per the germline V gene, CDR1 is MNHEY and CDR2 is SMNVEV (reference sequence). The CDR3 region has the DNA TGTGCCAGCAGCCTACTAGCGGGACAGGGCGAGCAGTACTTC. Protein: CASSLLAGQGEQYF.

This chain links TRBV6-1 with TRBJ1-6; D is ambiguous. V was pared by 3 bases and J by 5 bases, with 8 bases between. Germline V gene data show CDR1 as MNHNS and CDR2 as SASEGT. The CDR3 is 14 amino acids. CDR3 DNA sequence: TGTGCCAGCAGTGACCTGGGTGATAATTCACCCCTCCACTTT. It is translated as CASSDLGDNSPLHF.

The chain's CDR3 is CASVPGFDATEAFF. The CDR3 nucleotides are TGTGCCAGCGTCCCGGGTTTCGACGCCACTGAAGCTTTCTTT. The chain links TRBV13 to TRBJ1-1; D unclear. The CDR3 runs 14 residues. Germline V gene sequence: CDR1 PRHDT, CDR2 FYEKMQ (reference sequence). Trimming took 8 bases from V and 4 from J, leaving 17 bases between them.